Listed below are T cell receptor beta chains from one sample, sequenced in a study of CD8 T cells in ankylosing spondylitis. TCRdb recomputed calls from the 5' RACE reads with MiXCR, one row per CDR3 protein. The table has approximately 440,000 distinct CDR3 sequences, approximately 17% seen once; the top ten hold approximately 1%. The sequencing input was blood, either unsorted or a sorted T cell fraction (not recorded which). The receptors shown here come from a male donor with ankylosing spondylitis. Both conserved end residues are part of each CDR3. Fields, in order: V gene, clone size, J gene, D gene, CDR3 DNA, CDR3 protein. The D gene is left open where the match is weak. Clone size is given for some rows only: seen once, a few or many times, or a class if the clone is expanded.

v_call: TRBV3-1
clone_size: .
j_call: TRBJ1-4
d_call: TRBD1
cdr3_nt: TGTGCCAGCGGGACAGGGGGCTATGAAAAACTGTTTTTT
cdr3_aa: CASGTGGYEKLFF

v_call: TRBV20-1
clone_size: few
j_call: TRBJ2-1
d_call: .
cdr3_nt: TGCAGTGCTAGAGAGTACAATGAGCAGTTCTTC
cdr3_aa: CSAREYNEQFF

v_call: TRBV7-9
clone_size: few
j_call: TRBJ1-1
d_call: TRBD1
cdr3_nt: TGTGCCAGCAGTCGGACAGGGGGCGCTTCCCTTAACACTGAAGCTTTCTTT
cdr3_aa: CASSRTGGASLNTEAFF

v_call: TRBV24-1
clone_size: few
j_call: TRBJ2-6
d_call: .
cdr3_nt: TGTGCCACCAGTGACGCTACAGGGGGGGACTCTGGGGCCAACGTCCTGACTTTC
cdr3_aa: CATSDATGGDSGANVLTF

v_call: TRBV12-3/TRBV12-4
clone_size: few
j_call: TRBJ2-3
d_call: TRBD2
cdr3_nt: TGTGCCAGCAGTTCGCTTGGGAGGGCCTTCACAGATACGCAGTATTTT
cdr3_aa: CASSSLGRAFTDTQYF

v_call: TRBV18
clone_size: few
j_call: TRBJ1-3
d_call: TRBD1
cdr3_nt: TGTGCCAGCTCACCAGGACAGGGGTATGCTGGAAACACCATATATTTT
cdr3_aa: CASSPGQGYAGNTIYF

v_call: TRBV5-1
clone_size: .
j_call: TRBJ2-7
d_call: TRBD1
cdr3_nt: TGTGCCAGCAGTTTAGGCGGGACAGGGACCTACGAGCAGTACTTC
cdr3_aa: CASSLGGTGTYEQYF

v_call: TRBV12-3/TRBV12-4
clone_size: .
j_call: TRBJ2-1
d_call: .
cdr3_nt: TGTGCCAGCAGACAACCGGGACCGCACAATGAGCAGTTCTTC
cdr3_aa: CASRQPGPHNEQFF

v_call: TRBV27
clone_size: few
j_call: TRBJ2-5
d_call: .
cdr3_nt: TGTGCCAGCAGTTTATTACACTCCCAAGAGACCCAGTACTTC
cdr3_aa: CASSLLHSQETQYF

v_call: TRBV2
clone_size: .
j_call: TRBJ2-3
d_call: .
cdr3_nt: TGTGCCAGCACTCTGTTGGCAGATACGCAGTATTTT
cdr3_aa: CASTLLADTQYF

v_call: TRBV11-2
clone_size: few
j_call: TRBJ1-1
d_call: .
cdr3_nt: TGTGCCAGCAGACCTACAGGTACGAACACTGAAGCTTTCTTT
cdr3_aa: CASRPTGTNTEAFF

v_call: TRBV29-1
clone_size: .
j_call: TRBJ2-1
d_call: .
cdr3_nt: TGCAGCGTTGAGTCCCTCTACAGGGAGAGGGCCAATGAGCAGTTCTTC
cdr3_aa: CSVESLYRERANEQFF

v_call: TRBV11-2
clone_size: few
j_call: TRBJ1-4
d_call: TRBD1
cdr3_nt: TGTGCCAGCAGCTCTGGACAGGGTAGTGAAAAACTGTTTTTT
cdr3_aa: CASSSGQGSEKLFF

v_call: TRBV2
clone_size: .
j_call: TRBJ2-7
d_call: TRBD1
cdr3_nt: TGTGCCAGCAGGAGAGAAGACATTAGCGGACAGGGCGAGCAGTACTTC
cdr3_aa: CASRREDISGQGEQYF

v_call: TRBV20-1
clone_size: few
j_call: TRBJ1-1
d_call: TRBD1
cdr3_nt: TGCAGTGCTCCACAGGGGGCAGGGAACACTGAAGCTTTCTTT
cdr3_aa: CSAPQGAGNTEAFF

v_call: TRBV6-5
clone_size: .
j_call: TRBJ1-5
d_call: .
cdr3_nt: TGTGCCAGCAGTTACCGGGGGGGCCCTCAGCCCCAGCATTTT
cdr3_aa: CASSYRGGPQPQHF

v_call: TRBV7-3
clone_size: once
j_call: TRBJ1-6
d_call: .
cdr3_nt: TGTGCCAGCAGCTTAAAGGGATTTAATTCACCCCTCCACTTT
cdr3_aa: CASSLKGFNSPLHF

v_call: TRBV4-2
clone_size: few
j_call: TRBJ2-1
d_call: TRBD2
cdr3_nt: TGTGCCAGCAGAAGGACTAGCGACTCCTACAATGAGCAGTTCTTC
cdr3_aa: CASRRTSDSYNEQFF

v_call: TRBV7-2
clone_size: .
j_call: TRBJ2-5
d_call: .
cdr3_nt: TGTGCCAGCAGCAGACTAGTAGTGGAGACCCAGTACTTC
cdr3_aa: CASSRLVVETQYF

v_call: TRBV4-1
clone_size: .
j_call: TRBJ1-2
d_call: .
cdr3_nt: TGCGCCAGCAGCCACCCCACGGCTGGGTATGGCTACACCTTC
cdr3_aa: CASSHPTAGYGYTF

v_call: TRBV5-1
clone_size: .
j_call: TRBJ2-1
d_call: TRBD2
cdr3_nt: TGCGCCAGCAGCTTGAGCCTAGCGGGAGGGAGCTCCTACAATGAGCAGTTCTTC
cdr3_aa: CASSLSLAGGSSYNEQFF

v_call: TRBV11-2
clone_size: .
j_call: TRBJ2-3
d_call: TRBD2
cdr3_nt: TGTGCCAGCACCCTCATGGGCGGGAGAAGCACAGATACGCAGTATTTT
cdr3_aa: CASTLMGGRSTDTQYF

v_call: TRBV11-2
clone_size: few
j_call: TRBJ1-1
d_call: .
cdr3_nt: TGTGCCAGCAGCCGTGGTGAGGGGCGGAACACTGAAGCTTTCTTT
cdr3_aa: CASSRGEGRNTEAFF

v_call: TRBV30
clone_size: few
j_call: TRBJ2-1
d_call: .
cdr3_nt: TGTGCCTGGACACAGAGCTCCTACAATGAGCAGTTCTTC
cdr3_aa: CAWTQSSYNEQFF

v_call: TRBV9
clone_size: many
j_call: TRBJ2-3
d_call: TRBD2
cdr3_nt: TGTGCCAGCAGCCCTCGGGCTAGCGGGATCCCAGATACGCAGTATTTT
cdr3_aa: CASSPRASGIPDTQYF

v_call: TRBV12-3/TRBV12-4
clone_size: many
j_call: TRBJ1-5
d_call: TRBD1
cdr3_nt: TGTGCCAGCAGTTTGACAGGGTCTCAGCCCCAGCATTTT
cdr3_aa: CASSLTGSQPQHF

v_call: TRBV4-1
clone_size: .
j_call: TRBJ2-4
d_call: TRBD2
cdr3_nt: TGCGCCAGCAGCCTTTGGACTAGCGGGAGAGATAAAAACATTCAGTACTTC
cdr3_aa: CASSLWTSGRDKNIQYF

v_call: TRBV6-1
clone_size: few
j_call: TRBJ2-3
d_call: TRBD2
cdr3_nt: TGTGCCAGCAAAGCGGGTCCGGGAGGGAATACGCAGTATTTT
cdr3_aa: CASKAGPGGNTQYF

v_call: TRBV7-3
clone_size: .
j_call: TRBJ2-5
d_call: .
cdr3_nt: TGTGCCAGCAGCTTAACGGGATATGCAGTGGAGACCCAGTACTTC
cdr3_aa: CASSLTGYAVETQYF

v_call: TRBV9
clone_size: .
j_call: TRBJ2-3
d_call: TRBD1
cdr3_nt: TGTGCCAGCAGCGAGGGACAGGGTTTTTCGGATACGCAGTATTTT
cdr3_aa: CASSEGQGFSDTQYF

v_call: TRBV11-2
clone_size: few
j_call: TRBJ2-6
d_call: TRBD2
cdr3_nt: TGTGCCAGCAGCTCCGCTCAAGCGGGAGAGGGTGGGGCCAACGTCCTGACTTTC
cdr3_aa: CASSSAQAGEGGANVLTF

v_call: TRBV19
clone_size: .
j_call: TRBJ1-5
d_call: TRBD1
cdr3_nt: TGTGCCAGTAGTATGGGACAGAATAGCAATCAGCCCCAGCATTTT
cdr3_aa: CASSMGQNSNQPQHF

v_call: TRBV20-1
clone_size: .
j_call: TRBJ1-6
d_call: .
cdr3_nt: TGCAGTGCCCCGGTGGGGGGGAGCTCCTATAATTCACCCCTCCACTTT
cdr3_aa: CSAPVGGSSYNSPLHF

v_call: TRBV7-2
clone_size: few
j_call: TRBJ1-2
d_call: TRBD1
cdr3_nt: TGTGCCAGCAGCACCGCAGGGGGCTATGGCTACACCTTC
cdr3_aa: CASSTAGGYGYTF

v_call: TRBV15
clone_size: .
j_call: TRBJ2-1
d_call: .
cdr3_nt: TGTGCCACCAGCAGGGACGGGCCAGTATCCTACAATGAGCAGTTCTTC
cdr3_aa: CATSRDGPVSYNEQFF

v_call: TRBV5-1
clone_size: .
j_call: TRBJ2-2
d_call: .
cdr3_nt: TGCGCCAGCAGCTTGACAGCCACGAACACCGGGGAGCTGTTTTTT
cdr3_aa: CASSLTATNTGELFF

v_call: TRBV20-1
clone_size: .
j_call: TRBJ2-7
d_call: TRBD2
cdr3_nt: TGCAGTGCTAGAGAGAGGTCGGGAGCGGGAGAGCAGTACTTC
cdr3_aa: CSARERSGAGEQYF

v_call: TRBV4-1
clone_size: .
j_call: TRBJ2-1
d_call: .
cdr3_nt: TGCGCCAGCAGCCCGAAGCCGGAGCACGGAAATGAGCAGTTCTTC
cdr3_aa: CASSPKPEHGNEQFF

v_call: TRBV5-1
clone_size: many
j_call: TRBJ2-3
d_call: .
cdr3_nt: TGCGCCAGCAGCCAAACCACAGATACGCAGTATTTT
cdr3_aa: CASSQTTDTQYF

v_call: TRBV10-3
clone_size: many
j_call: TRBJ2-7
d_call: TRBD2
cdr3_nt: TGTGCCATCAGTGAGTCCGGGACTAGGAGCTCCTACGAGCAGTACTTC
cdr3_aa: CAISESGTRSSYEQYF

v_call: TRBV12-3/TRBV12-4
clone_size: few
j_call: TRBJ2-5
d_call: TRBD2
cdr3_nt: TGTGCCAGCAGCCCCAGGACTAGCGGGAGGGCCTACTCCGCCCAGTACTTC
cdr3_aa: CASSPRTSGRAYSAQYF

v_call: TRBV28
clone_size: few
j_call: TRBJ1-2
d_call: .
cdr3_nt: TGTGCCAGCAGCCCCGCGGCGGGCTATGGCTACACCTTC
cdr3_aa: CASSPAAGYGYTF

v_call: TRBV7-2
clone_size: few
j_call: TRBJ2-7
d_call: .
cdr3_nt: TGTGCCAGCAGCTTATACGGGACGGCTACCTACGAGCAGTACTTC
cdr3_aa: CASSLYGTATYEQYF

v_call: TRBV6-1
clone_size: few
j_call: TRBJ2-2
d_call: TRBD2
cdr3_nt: TGTGCCAGCAGCGTAGCGGGGTCGAACACCGGGGAGCTGTTTTTT
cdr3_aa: CASSVAGSNTGELFF

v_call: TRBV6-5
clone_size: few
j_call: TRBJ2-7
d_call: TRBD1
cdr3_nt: TGTGCCAGCAGTTACTCGGACAGGTTCTACGAGCAGTACTTC
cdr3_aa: CASSYSDRFYEQYF

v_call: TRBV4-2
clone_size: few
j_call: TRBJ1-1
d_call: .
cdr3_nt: TGTGCCAGCAGCCAGGGGATTATGAACACTGAAGCTTTCTTT
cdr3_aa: CASSQGIMNTEAFF